This TCR beta chain originates from a study of beta chain features in type 1 diabetes. Study-level information: Examined across all samples were almost 110 million sorted cells.

Every isolated RNA sample was fully reverse transcribed, so sequencing captured expressed TCRB transcripts. Sequencing was performed with immunoSEQ multiplex PCR; in TCRdb, only in-frame clones are kept and a portion is missing. The table has 120,000 to 150,000 clones, about 12% seen once. This CDR3 contains 16 residues. CDR1 and CDR2 (germline): SEHNR, FQNEAQ (reference sequence). In its sample, this clone was seen a few times. Its antigen is not identified. Study-wide points: It was not settled here whether HLA type affects TCRB rearrangement. Shorter templates might be favored by PCR, and equally so in patients and in controls. Patients with Type 1 diabetes showed moderately but significantly shorter TCRB CDR3s in all four CD4+ subsets. The naive, central memory and Treg TCRB repertoires looked more alike in patients than they did in healthy donors.

The sample comprised central memory CD4+ T cells from blood. This receptor was obtained from a man between 18 and 29 years old with type 1 diabetes. This rearrangement joins TRBV7-9 to TRBJ2-5, with D perhaps matching TRBD1 (6 bases). The J call may be faulty, since TRBJ2-7 better matches the DNA end. The CDR3 bases are TGTGCCAGCAGCCCCCTTCCGGGACATACGCGCTACGAGCAGTACTTC. Its translation is CASSPLPGHTRYEQYF.